Below are 21 T cell receptor beta chains sequenced from a single sample in a study of CD8+ T cells in alopecia areata. RNA, once extracted, was reverse transcribed into cDNA for use as the sequencing template. The protocol was immunoSEQ multiplex PCR, while the TCRdb copy is restricted to in-frame clones and leaves out a portion. Of 64,000 or so clones in the sample, roughly 46% were seen once. Treatment here: oral pan-JAK inhibitor, 5-10 mg twice daily. The sample in question was CD8+ T cells sorted from blood, obtained at approximately week 36, from a patient treated with tofacitinib. These receptors were obtained from a human donor with alopecia areata.

This clone was detected only a few times. The chain is built from TRBV4-3 and TRBJ1-4; D perhaps matches TRBD1 (5 bases). CDR1 is LGHNA and CDR2 is YSLEER in the germline V gene. V lost 1 base, J lost 6 bases, and 6 bases lay in between. This CDR3 spans 13 amino acids. CDR3 in amino acids: CASSQVGDEKLFF. As DNA, the CDR3 is TGCGCCAGCAGCCAAGTAGGGGATGAAAAACTGTTTTTT.

This chain uses TRBV7-9 with TRBJ2-7; TRBD2 matches at 12 bases. V lost 3 bases to trimming and J lost 4 bases; unmatched junction nucleotides: 4. The CDR3 is made up of 15 amino acids. CDR1 is SEHNR, CDR2 FQNEAQ, per germline (reference sequence). CDR3 residues: CASSLTSGRSYEQYF. DNA for the CDR3: TGTGCCAGCAGCTTGACTAGCGGGAGATCTTACGAGCAGTACTTC. Together with reference TRBV7-9 and TRBJ2-7, the CDR3 gives the full variable domain: DTGVSQNPRHKITKRGQNVTFRCDPISEHNRLYWYRQTLGQGPEFLTYFQNEAQLEKSRLLSDRFSAERPKGSFSTLEIQRTEQGDSAMYLCASSLTSGRSYEQYFGPGTRLTVT.

The chain recombines TRBV7-9 with TRBJ2-2, with D perhaps TRBD1 or TRBD2 (6 bases each). With 3 bases removed from V and 2 bases from J, the gap between germline ends came to 19 bases. Germline CDR1 reads SEHNR; CDR2 reads FQNEAQ (reference sequence). The length of the CDR3 is 18 residues. In DNA form, the CDR3 reads TGTGCCAGCAGCTTGTCTCCGGGGGCCGGGACTAACACCGGGGAGCTGTTTTTT. Protein sequence: CASSLSPGAGTNTGELFF.

This clone was found a few times. The chain combines TRBV4-2 with TRBJ2-1; D is ambiguous. V lost 5 bases to trimming and J lost 7 bases, with 12 bases between them. Germline CDR1 and CDR2: LGHNA and YNFKEQ. This CDR3 contains 13 residues. This CDR3 is CASSTGRWNEQFF. CDR3 coding DNA: TGTGCCAGCAGCACTGGACGTTGGAATGAGCAGTTCTTC.

This clone was seen a handful of times. The V call is TRBV25-1, the J call TRBJ2-3; 7 bases map to TRBD2. Germline V gives CDR1 MGHDK, CDR2 SYGVNS. J gave up 5 bases and V 3 bases, and 8 bases lay outside the gene matches. This CDR3 region has 15 residues. CDR3 DNA sequence: TGTGCCAGCAGTGATAGTGCGGGAGCGGTAGATACGCAGTATTTT. Translated: CASSDSAGAVDTQYF.

The chain has TRBV30 and TRBJ1-2; unclear D gene. Trimming cost V 0 bases and J 2 bases, with 16 bases left between them. CDR1 is GTSNPN, CDR2 SVGIG, per germline (reference sequence). The CDR3 totals 16 residues. CDR3 in DNA: TGTGCCTGGAGTGTAGCAAGAACAAGGCAAAACTATGGCTACACCTTC. Translated: CAWSVARTRQNYGYTF.

V is TRBV27 and J is TRBJ2-3; no definite D call. V was trimmed by 1 base and J by 5 bases, leaving 10 bases between them. The CDR3 has 14 amino acids. The V gene's germline CDR1 is MNHEY and CDR2 SMNVEV (reference sequence). The CDR3 coding sequence is TGTGCCAGCAGTTTATATTCCGATAAAGATACGCAGTATTTT. Translating gives CASSLYSDKDTQYF.

This clone was counted a few times. This chain joins TRBV9 and TRBJ2-7; D call uncertain. From germline, CDR1 is SGDLS and CDR2 YYNGEE. The CDR3 length is 11 residues. The V and J ends lost 4 bases and 4 bases respectively, with 6 bases between them. This CDR3 is CASSSSYEQYF. Written as DNA, the CDR3 is TGTGCCAGCAGCTCAAGTTACGAGCAGTACTTC.

This rearrangement joins TRBV29-1 to TRBJ1-2; 7 bases are a match to TRBD1. The CDR3 totals 12 residues. The germline CDR1 and CDR2 sequences are SQVTM and ANQGSEA. V was clipped by 4 bases and J by 8 bases; unmatched bases: 7. For the CDR3, the DNA is TGCAGCGTTGCAGGGGGTGCGAGAGGCTACACCTTC. Translated: CSVAGGARGYTF.

The chain employs TRBV11-2 and TRBJ2-3, with D perhaps matching TRBD2 (5 bases). Per the germline V gene, CDR1 is SGHAT and CDR2 is FQNNGV. CDR3 length: 13 residues. Trimming left V 6 bases short and J 1 base short, with 8 bases between. The CDR3 protein is CASSGSGTDTQYF. CDR3 in DNA: TGTGCCAGCAGTGGTAGCGGCACAGATACGCAGTATTTT. The whole variable domain, filled in from reference TRBV11-2 and TRBJ2-3, reads EAGVAQSPRYKIIEKRQSVAFWCNPISGHATLYWYQQILGQGPKLLIQFQNNGVVDDSQLPKDRFSAERLKGVDSTLKIQPAKLEDSAVYLCASSGSGTDTQYFGPGTRLTVL.

The J gene is TRBJ1-1, the V gene TRBV5-1; tentatively, D is TRBD1 (5 bases). Trimming took 4 bases from V and 0 from J, leaving 10 bases between them. Germline CDR1 is SGHRS and CDR2 is YFSETQ. The CDR3 extends over 14 amino acids. The CDR3 spells CASSPGPVNTEAFF. In nucleotides, the CDR3 is TGCGCCAGCAGCCCGGGACCAGTGAACACTGAAGCTTTCTTT.

The genes are TRBV11-2 and TRBJ2-1; D remains ambiguous. Germline assignment: CDR1 SGHAT and CDR2 FQNNGV. The CDR3 length is 11 residues. The V end was cut by 6 bases, the J end by 8 bases, with 8 bases between. This chain's CDR3 is CASSSAHEQFF. CDR3 in DNA: TGTGCCAGCAGTAGTGCCCATGAGCAGTTCTTC.

This clone was seen a handful of times. V usage is TRBV29-1 and J usage is TRBJ1-5, with 12 bases lining up with TRBD1. With V trimmed by 4 bases and J by 9 bases, 7 bases remained unmatched. The CDR3 contains 14 residues. Germline V gene lookup returns CDR1 SQVTM and CDR2 ANQGSEA. The CDR3 loop is CSVAEGDRGRPQHF. The CDR3 DNA reads as TGCAGCGTTGCCGAGGGGGACAGGGGGCGGCCCCAGCATTTT. Filled out from reference TRBV29-1 and TRBJ1-5, the complete variable domain reads SAVISQKPSRDICQRGTSLTIQCQVDSQVTMMFWYRQQPGQSLTLIATANQGSEATYESGFVIDKFPISRPNLTFSTLTVSNMSPEDSSIYLCSVAEGDRGRPQHFGDGTRLSIL.

The chain has TRBV14 and TRBJ2-1, with D perhaps matching TRBD1 or TRBD2 (5 bases each). The V gene lost 4 bases and the J gene lost 0 bases, with 16 bases spanning the gap. In germline, CDR1 is SGHDN, CDR2 FVKESK. There are 17 residues in the CDR3. In nucleotides, the CDR3 is TGTGCCAGCAGCCTGTCAGGGAGTATGAGCTCCTACAATGAGCAGTTCTTC. Amino acids: CASSLSGSMSSYNEQFF.

This clone appeared many times. CDR3 sequence reads: CASSMQLNTEAFF. For the CDR3, the DNA is TGTGCCAGCAGTATGCAGCTGAACACTGAAGCTTTCTTT. This chain uses TRBV28 with TRBJ1-1, with D unclear. The CDR3 has 13 residues. CDR1 is MDHEN, CDR2 SYDVKM, per germline. Trimming stripped 5 bases from V and 0 bases from J, with 7 bases between.

The chain joins TRBV11-2 to TRBJ2-2, with 13 positions matching TRBD2. The CDR3 covers 18 residues. Germline CDR1 and CDR2: SGHAT and FQNNGV. The J segment lost 3 bases and the V segment lost 5 bases, leaving 9 bases of the junction unmatched. The CDR3, as DNA: TGTGCCAGCAGCCCACGGGCCGGGACTAGCGGGGACACCGGGGAGCTGTTTTTT. As protein: CASSPRAGTSGDTGELFF.

V is TRBV11-2 and J is TRBJ2-7; 7 nucleotides align to TRBD1. V was pared by 0 bases and J by 3 bases, with 11 bases of the junction left unmatched. The germline V gene has CDR1 SGHAT and CDR2 FQNNGV. The CDR3 extends over 17 amino acids. For the CDR3, the DNA is TGTGCCAGCAGCTTAGACCGGGCACAGGGGTTTTTCTACGAGCAGTACTTC. The encoded protein is CASSLDRAQGFFYEQYF.

The rearrangement joins TRBV6-1 to TRBJ1-2; D is possibly TRBD1 (5 bases). This CDR3 is 15 amino acids long. Germline-derived CDR1 and CDR2 are MNHNS and SASEGT. V gave up 6 bases and J gave up 6 bases, with 20 bases separating them. CDR3 in DNA: TGTGCCAGCAGCCTCTTGGGGGGGTCTATGGATGGCTACACCTTC. Protein product: CASSLLGGSMDGYTF.

The genes are TRBV7-8 and TRBJ2-5, with D unresolved. The CDR3 loop spans 13 amino acids. V gave up 4 bases and J gave up 4 bases, with 10 bases separating them. Germline V gene sequence: CDR1 SGHVS, CDR2 FQNEAQ. This chain's CDR3 is CASSSEVGETQYF. As DNA, the CDR3 is TGTGCCAGCAGCTCCGAGGTGGGAGAGACCCAGTACTTC.

This clone was detected a few times. The chain is built from TRBV19 and TRBJ1-2, with TRBD1 matching over 9 bases. The V segment lost 4 bases and the J segment 6 bases; nucleotides outside the gene matches: 12. The CDR3 extends over 16 amino acids. Germline lookup yields CDR1 LNHDA and CDR2 SQIVND (reference sequence). CDR3 nucleotides: TGTGCCAGTAGTACTGCCCCGACAGGGGGTGACGATGGCTACACCTTC. Amino acid sequence: CASSTAPTGGDDGYTF.

CDR3 sequence (DNA): TGCAGCGCAGGGCACTCTCTGGACCGTGTAGGTGGCTACACCTTC. Protein sequence: CSAGHSLDRVGGYTF. The chain employs TRBV29-1 and TRBJ1-2, with D maybe TRBD1 (5 bases). Germline V gene sequence: CDR1 SQVTM, CDR2 ANQGSEA. The CDR3 extends over 15 amino acids. V dropped 7 bases and J dropped 7 bases, with 25 bases sitting between them.